Shown below are 15 T cell receptor beta chains from a single sample sequenced in a study of T cell responses to AZD1222 COVID-19 vaccine. TCRdb's table, derived via immunoSEQ multiplex PCR, lists solely in-frame clones and lacks some. The table lists about 110,000 clones, roughly 92% of them singletons. The sample here was peripheral blood, taken 28 days after the second AZD1222 dose. The receptors were sampled from an adult who received the AZD1222 COVID-19 vaccine.

The chain joins TRBV4-2 to TRBJ2-2; a possible D gene is TRBD1 (5 bases). This CDR3 region has 15 residues. Germline V gene data show CDR1 as LGHNA and CDR2 as YNFKEQ. V shed 4 bases and J shed 3 bases, with 12 bases lying between them. The CDR3 sequence is CASSPQGWDTGELFF. CDR3 nucleotide sequence: TGTGCCAGCAGCCCCCAGGGCTGGGACACCGGGGAGCTGTTTTTT.

The chain has TRBV28 and TRBJ1-2; TRBD1 aligns across 10 bases. Germline CDR1 and CDR2: MDHEN and SYDVKM. V was pared by 4 bases and J by 4 bases, with 6 bases of the junction left unmatched. This CDR3 is built from 15 residues. DNA for the CDR3: TGTGCCAGCAGTTCCGACAGGGGGCGAGGCTATGGCTACACCTTC. Amino acid sequence: CASSSDRGRGYGYTF.

The rearrangement joins TRBV9 to TRBJ2-1; TRBD1 matches 9 bases. Germline CDR1 and CDR2: SGDLS and YYNGEE. Trimming took 1 base from V and 7 from J; bases not matched to a gene: 9. The CDR3 is 16 residues long. CDR3 in DNA: TGTGCCAGCAGCGTACCAGGACAGGGGCCGGGGAATGAGCAGTTCTTC. This codes for CASSVPGQGPGNEQFF.

As to this clone: The junction differs from germline at one of its ends, possibly a read error. The genes are TRBV12-3 or TRBV12-4 and TRBJ1-2; 8 nucleotides agree with TRBD1. CDR3 length: 13 amino acids. The CDR3 loop is CASLRAGTGWFAF. The CDR3 bases are TGTGCCAGCCTCCGCGCAGGGACAGGCTGGTTTGCCTTC.

The chain recombines TRBV7-9 with TRBJ1-5; no firm D call. V lost 3 bases, J lost 0 bases, and 12 bases lay in between. In germline, CDR1 is SEHNR, CDR2 FQNEAQ (reference sequence). This CDR3 is 16 amino acids long. CDR3 sequence reads: CASSFSLGPSNQPQHF. CDR3 coding DNA: TGTGCCAGCAGCTTTTCTCTTGGGCCTAGCAATCAGCCCCAGCATTTT.

V is TRBV5-4 and J is TRBJ1-4, with 10 bases matching TRBD1. Looked up from germline, CDR1 is SGHNT and CDR2 is YYREEE (reference sequence). This CDR3 is built from 14 residues. The J segment lost 7 bases and the V segment lost 7 bases, leaving 7 bases of the junction unmatched. The CDR3 region is CASGRQGASEKLFF. DNA of the CDR3: TGTGCCAGCGGAAGACAGGGGGCCTCTGAAAAACTGTTTTTT.

This chain links TRBV7-2 with TRBJ2-7; tentative D call: TRBD1 (6 bases). Germline CDR1 reads SGHTA; CDR2 reads FQGNSA. The V gene lost 2 bases and the J gene lost 3 bases, with 14 bases spanning the gap. This CDR3 comprises 15 residues. The CDR3 protein is CASSLPGTRGYEQYF. In DNA, the CDR3 is TGTGCCAGCAGCTTACCAGGCACCAGGGGCTACGAGCAGTACTTC.

The chain uses TRBV3-1 (or the pseudogene TRBV3-2) and TRBJ2-3; D possibly matches TRBD1 or TRBD2 (6 bases each). V lost 1 base and J lost 11, with 16 bases in between. The CDR3 is 14 amino acids. Germline lookup yields CDR1 LGHDT and CDR2 YNNKEL (reference sequence). CDR3 bases: TGTGCCAGCAGCCAAGGAACGGGGGCTGAGGGGCAGTATTTT. Amino acid sequence: CASSQGTGAEGQYF.

This clone appeared a single time. V gene TRBV18 combines with J gene TRBJ1-2, with D uncertain. CDR1 is KGHSH, CDR2 LQKENI, per germline. Trimming took off 3 bases at V and 1 base at J, with 6 bases between the two ends. CDR3 length: 13 residues. The CDR3, as DNA: TGTGCCAGCTCACCCCAGGATAACTATGGCTACACCTTC. Translating gives CASSPQDNYGYTF.

The gene calls are TRBV11-1 and TRBJ2-5; 12 bases are a match to TRBD2. The CDR3 is 16 residues long. Germline V gene data show CDR1 as SGHAT and CDR2 as FQDESV (reference sequence). The J segment lost 5 bases and the V segment lost 5 bases, leaving 9 bases of the junction unmatched. The CDR3 region has the DNA TGTGCCAGCAGCCCTGCAGGTCTAGCGGGGGGGGAGACCCAGTACTTC. Its protein is CASSPAGLAGGETQYF.

This clone was found a few times. The genes are TRBV15 and TRBJ1-4, with 8 nucleotides matching TRBD1. The V segment lost 0 bases and the J segment 7 bases; nucleotides outside the gene matches: 10. Germline CDR1 is LNHNV and CDR2 is YYDKDF (reference sequence). The CDR3 covers 17 residues. The CDR3 protein is CATSRDRVRGRVEKLFF. CDR3 in DNA: TGTGCCACCAGCAGAGATCGAGTCAGGGGGCGGGTTGAAAAACTGTTTTTT.

V is TRBV7-2 and J is TRBJ1-1; possibly TRBD1 for D (5 bases). V was cut by 0 bases and J by 5 bases, with 16 bases left in between. Germline assignment: CDR1 SGHTA and CDR2 FQGNSA. The CDR3 extends over 16 amino acids. CDR3 nucleotide sequence: TGTGCCAGCAGCTTAGCAGGGGCAGGGAGGTTGACTGAAGCTTTCTTT. Residues: CASSLAGAGRLTEAFF.

This clone has a single count. V and J are TRBV5-5 and TRBJ1-4; TRBD1 matches at 7 bases. Germline CDR1 is SGHKS and CDR2 is YYEKEE (reference sequence). J was trimmed by 5 bases and V by 5 bases; bases with no gene match: 9. The CDR3 has 15 amino acids. CDR3 residues: CASSRTGDNNEKLFF. The CDR3 DNA reads as TGTGCCAGCAGTCGAACAGGGGACAACAATGAAAAACTGTTTTTT.

The CDR3, as DNA: TGTGCCAGCAGTCCCCCCGGGACTTTCCGTTCCACCCAGTACTTC. Its protein product is CASSPPGTFRSTQYF. This rearrangement joins TRBV28 to TRBJ2-5; possibly TRBD2 for D (6 bases). V lost 5 bases, J lost 8 bases, and 21 bases lay in between. Germline loops: CDR1 MDHEN, CDR2 SYDVKM. This CDR3 is 15 amino acids long.

The J gene is TRBJ2-2, the V gene TRBV10-2; D call uncertain. Germline loops: CDR1 WSHSY, CDR2 SAAADI. Trimming removed 7 bases at V and 0 bases at J, with 12 bases between. CDR3 length: 15 amino acids. CDR3 bases: TGCGCCAGCAACCTGTCTTCTGCGAACACCGGGGAGCTGTTTTTT. This gives the protein CASNLSSANTGELFF.